These 3 T cell receptor beta chains came from one sample sequenced in a study of beta chain features in type 1 diabetes. Study results and caveats: There was a moderate but significant shortening of TCRB CDR3s in all four CD4+ subsets of Type 1 diabetes patients.

Expressed TCRB transcripts were sequenced, since all the RNA that had been isolated was reverse transcribed. Assay used: immunoSEQ multiplex PCR; TCRdb lists only in-frame clones, some missing. The sample includes around 360,000 clones, around 12% of them seen just once. Their specific antigens are unknown. The sample taken for sequencing was naive CD4+ T cells from blood. The source is a woman between 18 and 29 years old with type 1 diabetes.

The CDR3 sequence is CASSSPYGYTF. The CDR3, as DNA: TGTGCCAGCAGCTCTCCCTATGGCTACACCTTC. V and J are TRBV5-4 and TRBJ1-2, with D uncertain. The germline CDR1 and CDR2 sequences are SGHNT and YYREEE (reference sequence). Trimming removed 3 bases at V and 4 bases at J, with 4 bases between. The CDR3 loop spans 11 amino acids.

This clone was counted a few times. This chain joins TRBV9 and TRBJ2-1; 12 nucleotides match TRBD2. CDR1 SGDLS and CDR2 YYNGEE come from the germline V gene. V lost 2 bases, J lost 0 bases, and 6 bases stayed unmatched. The CDR3 runs to 18 residues. The CDR3 nucleotides read TGTGCCAGCAGCGTCCAGGGACTAGCGGGTTCCTCCTACAATGAGCAGTTCTTC. It specifies CASSVQGLAGSSYNEQFF.

This clone was seen a few times. The chain joins TRBV5-1 to TRBJ2-1, with 9 bases aligning to TRBD2. The CDR3 runs to 14 residues. V was pared by 3 bases and J by 6 bases, with 4 bases of the junction left unmatched. CDR1 is SGHRS and CDR2 is YFSETQ in the germline V gene. The CDR3 here is CASSSVAGVNEQFF. The CDR3 DNA reads TGCGCCAGCAGCTCCGTAGCGGGAGTCAATGAGCAGTTCTTC.